The clone carrying this T cell receptor (beta chain) was seen only a few times. Germline V gives CDR1 SGHTA, CDR2 FQGNSA. This CDR3 has 15 amino acids. The V segment lost 5 bases and the J segment 9 bases; nucleotides outside the gene matches: 12. Unique molecular identifiers tagged individual cDNA molecules. TCRdb reprocessed the 5' RACE reads via MiXCR and lists one record per CDR3 protein. Seen here are tens of thousands of distinct CDR3 sequences, roughly 10% observed once, and the top ten hold approximately 5%. The sample belongs to a study of early T cells in non-severe SARS-CoV-2 infection. The receptor comes from an adult who was a healthcare worker with PCR-confirmed SARS-CoV-2 infection or an uninfected control (not recorded which). The sample here was whole blood, taken at baseline. This sequence joins TRBV7-2 and TRBJ2-1; TRBD1 aligns across 8 bases. The CDR3 DNA is TGTGCCAGCAGCCCTAGACAGGGGACGGGGTTTGAGCAGTTCTTC. It encodes CASSPRQGTGFEQFF.